Listed here are 18 T cell receptor beta chains from one sample, sequenced in a study of cytomegalovirus exposure and HLA in healthy donors. The study ran its PCR with 60 Vbeta and 13 Jbeta primers. Data came from immunoSEQ multiplex PCR; TCRdb stores just in-frame clones and leaves some out. The profile shows around 120,000 clones, around a tenth of them singletons. The sequenced material came from PBMCs. These receptors all come from a man aged 25-40 years in good health and CMV-seronegative.

This clone was observed a few times. The V and J genes are TRBV20-1 and TRBJ1-2; D ambiguous. Trimming removed 6 bases at V and 7 bases at J, with 12 bases between. Looked up from germline, CDR1 is DFQATT and CDR2 is SNEGSKA (reference sequence). The CDR3 extends over 11 amino acids. The CDR3 DNA follows: TGCAGTGCACCCAGCGGAGGTGGCTACACCTTC. It translates to CSAPSGGGYTF.

This chain connects TRBV4-3 to TRBJ1-5; D might be TRBD1 (6 bases). V was pared by 0 bases and J by 4 bases, with 10 bases between. The CDR3 is 15 amino acids. Germline V CDR1 and CDR2: LGHNA, YSLEER. CDR3 bases: TGCGCCAGCAGCCAAGAAAGAGGGGGAAATCAGCCCCAGCATTTT. Its protein product is CASSQERGGNQPQHF.

In its sample, this clone was seen a few times. The rearrangement joins TRBV19 to TRBJ1-1; maybe TRBD1 (5 bases). This CDR3 spans 13 amino acids. Trimming removed 10 bases at V and 3 bases at J, with 15 bases between. CDR1 LNHDA and CDR2 SQIVND come from the germline V gene (reference sequence). Written as DNA, the CDR3 is TGTGCCACTCGGGGGATAAGGTACACTGAAGCTTTCTTT. Its translation: CATRGIRYTEAFF.

This clone was detected a few times. The chain joins TRBV6-6 to TRBJ2-7; D may be TRBD2 (6 bases). The CDR3 runs to 14 residues. Deletions cut 2 bases from V and 5 bases from J, with 13 bases between. Per the germline V gene, CDR1 is MNHNY and CDR2 is SVGAGI (reference sequence). CDR3 in DNA: TGTGCCAGCAGTTACAGCGGGTCGTCCAACGAGCAGTACTTC. The encoded protein is CASSYSGSSNEQYF.

This clone appeared a few times. This chain joins TRBV15 and TRBJ2-3; 7 bases line up with TRBD1. Germline values: CDR1 LNHNV, CDR2 YYDKDF (reference sequence). V was clipped by 5 bases and J by 5 bases; unmatched bases: 19. The CDR3 contains 18 residues. The CDR3 DNA follows: TGTGCCACCAGCCTTCCCGGCAGCCCTGGCCGGGACAGAGATACGCAGTATTTT. Residues: CATSLPGSPGRDRDTQYF.

This clone was seen a handful of times. The chain joins TRBV7-2 to TRBJ1-5; 10 bases align to TRBD1. From germline, CDR1 is SGHTA and CDR2 FQGNSA. V lost 1 base, J lost 5 bases, and 2 bases stayed unmatched. The CDR3 loop spans 15 amino acids. The CDR3 DNA sequence: TGTGCCAGCAGCTTAGTTGGGACAGGGGATCAGCCCCAGCATTTT. Translated: CASSLVGTGDQPQHF.

There are a few counts of this clone. This is likely a read error, given that the CDR3 carries no conserved phenylalanine or tryptophan at its end. No DNA is shown, since the ends of the CDR3 on it are uncertain; the CDR3 is the one TCRdb lists. The rearrangement uses TRBV5-1 and TRBJ2-7; TRBD2 is the table's D call and was not checked against the DNA. CDR1 and CDR2 (germline): SGHRS, YFSETQ. The CDR3 is 14 residues long, ends included. This chain's CDR3 is CASSLRTSGSRLSL.

This clone has just a few counts. The V call is TRBV7-9, the J call TRBJ1-5, with a tentative D call TRBD1 (5 bases). CDR1 SEHNR and CDR2 FQNEAQ come from the germline V gene (reference sequence). V was pared by 4 bases and J by 5 bases, with 6 bases between. This CDR3 has 12 residues. As DNA, the CDR3 is TGTGCCAGCAGCTCGGGGGATCAGCCCCAGCATTTT. It codes for CASSSGDQPQHF.

This clone was counted a few times. The V gene is TRBV2, the J gene TRBJ2-2; 7 bases line up with TRBD1. The ends lost 6 bases at V and 5 bases at J; junction bases unmatched: 6. The CDR3 totals 14 residues. Germline CDR1 reads SNHLY; CDR2 reads FYNNEI. The CDR3 region has the DNA TGTGCCAGCAGCCGAACACAGGGGACCGGGGAGCTGTTTTTT. This translates into CASSRTQGTGELFF.

V is TRBV2 and J is TRBJ2-2, with D perhaps matching TRBD2 (6 bases). This CDR3 is 16 amino acids long. V lost 2 bases to trimming and J lost 4 bases, with 14 bases between them. Per germline, CDR1 SNHLY and CDR2 FYNNEI. CDR3 loop: CASSELAGRGTGELFF. In nucleotides, the CDR3 is TGTGCCAGCAGTGAACTGGCCGGGCGGGGCACCGGGGAGCTGTTTTTT.

The chain joins TRBV19 to TRBJ1-5; D remains ambiguous. Trimming took off 6 bases at V and 5 bases at J, with 11 bases between the two ends. There are 13 residues in the CDR3. From germline, CDR1 is LNHDA and CDR2 SQIVND (reference sequence). The CDR3 DNA sequence: TGTGCCAGTAGGAACATCGTCGATCAGCCCCAGCATTTT. Encoded protein: CASRNIVDQPQHF.

The V gene is TRBV19, the J gene TRBJ2-7, with 9 bases aligning to TRBD2. V was pared by 0 bases and J by 4 bases, with 13 bases of the junction left unmatched. This CDR3 has 18 residues. CDR1 LNHDA and CDR2 SQIVND come from the germline V gene (reference sequence). The CDR3 DNA sequence: TGTGCCAGTAGTATAGATCGAGAGGGGACTAGCACGGGGTACGAGCAGTACTTC. Its translation is CASSIDREGTSTGYEQYF.

The chain employs TRBV7-2 and TRBJ1-3, with D tentatively TRBD1 (5 bases). The germline CDR1 and CDR2 sequences are SGHTA and FQGNSA. V lost 1 base and J lost 4, with 11 bases in between. CDR3 length equals 15 residues. CDR3: CASSLVAGGGNTIYF. In DNA, the CDR3 is TGTGCCAGCAGCTTAGTCGCGGGGGGAGGAAACACCATATATTTT.

This clone was recorded a few times. This sequence joins TRBV9 and TRBJ1-5; D gene ambiguous. Trimming shortened V by 5 bases and J by 0 bases, and 6 bases separated the two germline ends. The CDR3 is 13 residues long. Germline CDR1 SGDLS, CDR2 YYNGEE. CDR3: CASSANSNQPQHF. CDR3 sequence (DNA): TGTGCCAGCAGTGCGAATAGCAATCAGCCCCAGCATTTT.

This clone was recorded a few times. The sample carries other DNA sequences with the same CDR3. The chain couples TRBV9 to TRBJ2-7; 9 bases map to TRBD1. With V trimmed by 2 bases and J by 4 bases, 10 bases remained unmatched. Germline assignment: CDR1 SGDLS and CDR2 YYNGEE. There are 16 residues in the CDR3. In DNA form, the CDR3 reads TGTGCCAGCAGCGTCGAACCGACAGGGGGTCGGTACGAGCAGTACTTC. Translation: CASSVEPTGGRYEQYF. The full variable domain, with the rest looked up from reference TRBV9 and TRBJ2-7, is DSGVTQTPKHLITATGQRVTLRCSPRSGDLSVYWYQQSLDQGLQFLIQYYNGEERAKGNILERFSAQQFPDLHSELNLSSLELGDSALYFCASSVEPTGGRYEQYFGPGTRLTVT.

The CDR3 loop reads CSVESPRQGNEQFF. In DNA form, the CDR3 reads TGCAGCGTTGAATCCCCGCGGCAGGGAAATGAGCAGTTCTTC. The rearrangement joins TRBV29-1 to TRBJ2-1; D perhaps matches TRBD1 (5 bases). This CDR3 comprises 14 residues. Trimming shortened V by 2 bases and J by 7 bases, and 15 bases separated the two germline ends. CDR1 is SQVTM, CDR2 ANQGSEA, per germline.

The sample holds a few counts of this clone. The chain is built from TRBV9 and TRBJ2-3, with D maybe TRBD2 (6 bases). Germline CDR1 SGDLS, CDR2 YYNGEE. The CDR3 loop spans 14 amino acids. The ends were cut back, 0 bases at V and 1 base at J, with 6 bases in the middle. CDR3 protein: CASSVVAGTDTQYF. CDR3 coding DNA: TGTGCCAGCAGCGTAGTAGCGGGCACAGATACGCAGTATTTT. Variable domain in full (rest from reference TRBV9 and TRBJ2-3): DSGVTQTPKHLITATGQRVTLRCSPRSGDLSVYWYQQSLDQGLQFLIQYYNGEERAKGNILERFSAQQFPDLHSELNLSSLELGDSALYFCASSVVAGTDTQYFGPGTRLTVL.

The V call is TRBV28, the J call TRBJ1-4; the D gene is possibly TRBD1 (6 bases). Germline CDR1 reads MDHEN; CDR2 reads SYDVKM. V was pared by 4 bases and J by 7 bases, with 19 bases between. The CDR3 extends over 16 amino acids. CDR3 in DNA: TGTGCCAGCAGTTCCCAACCAGGGGCCCCCGGTGAAAAACTGTTTTTT. This encodes CASSSQPGAPGEKLFF.